The rows below give T cell receptor beta chains drawn from one sample of a study of T-cell reconstitution after alpha-beta-depleted transplantation in children. TCRdb ran MiXCR on the PCR reads and lists one entry per CDR3 protein. The sample carries about 540,000 distinct CDR3 sequences, around 19% recorded once. Here the sequenced sample was PBMCs from the stem cell graft donor, taken from the stem cell graft. The receptors originated from a human donor who donated a stem cell graft to a child with acute lymphoblastic leukemia. CDR3s include the opening cysteine and the closing phenylalanine or tryptophan. A D gene is named only where the DNA matches it firmly. Only part of the rows carry a size: once, few, many, or a class if the clone is expanded.

j_call v_call clone_size d_call cdr3_nt cdr3_aa
TRBJ2-5 TRBV6-1 few NA TGTGCCAGCGGACCTAGTTTTAGAGAGACCCAGTACTTC CASGPSFRETQYF
TRBJ2-1 TRBV7-2 NA NA TGTGCCAGCAGCTTAGCGGGAGCCCCCAATGAGCAGTTCTTC CASSLAGAPNEQFF
TRBJ2-3 TRBV4-1 few TRBD2 TGCGCCAGCAGCCAAGGGGGACTAGCGGGAGTTCGTTTAGATACGCAGTATTTT CASSQGGLAGVRLDTQYF
TRBJ2-5 TRBV6-5 NA TRBD2 TGTGCCAGCAGTTACGAGGGAGGGCCTCGGCGCCAAGAGACCCAGTACTTC CASSYEGGPRRQETQYF
TRBJ2-3 TRBV24-1 NA NA TGTGCCACCAGTCCGGGGACGGATACGCAGTATTTT CATSPGTDTQYF
TRBJ1-1 TRBV12-3/TRBV12-4 few NA TGTGCCAGCAGTTTAGCGCGTTGGTTCGTGGGGGGCACTGAAGCTTTCTTT CASSLARWFVGGTEAFF
TRBJ2-7 TRBV4-2 few NA TGTGCCAGCAGCCAAGATGCTAGTCGTACATTC CASSQDASRTF
TRBJ2-1 TRBV20-1 NA TRBD2 TGCAGTGCTTTTCGGGGACTAGCGGAGAGATACAATGAGCAGTTCTTC CSAFRGLAERYNEQFF
TRBJ2-2 TRBV27 NA NA TGTGCCAGCTCCCGAGGACAGCCCACCGGGGAGCTGTTTTTT CASSRGQPTGELFF
TRBJ1-1 TRBV18 few NA TGTGCCAGCTCACTTTTCAGGGACACTGAAGCTTTCTTT CASSLFRDTEAFF
TRBJ2-1 TRBV5-1 NA TRBD2 TGCGCCAGCACGGGAATAGCGGGACGATACAATGAGCACTTCTTC CASTGIAGRYNEHFF
TRBJ2-7 TRBV9 few NA TGTGCCAGCAGCCGCCGTGCGGGGGACAGGAGTTACGAGCAGTACTTC CASSRRAGDRSYEQYF
TRBJ1-4 TRBV7-9 NA NA TGTGCCAGCAGTTGGAAAGCAACTAATGAAAAACTGTTTTTT CASSWKATNEKLFF
TRBJ2-3 TRBV7-9 NA TRBD1 TGTGCCAGCAGCTTGGGGACAGATTCTGTCACAGATACGCAGTATTTT CASSLGTDSVTDTQYF
TRBJ2-6 TRBV20-1 NA NA TGCAGTGCTAGAGAGAAGGGGGTCTCTGGGGCCAACGTCCTGACTTTC CSAREKGVSGANVLTF
TRBJ2-1 TRBV20-1 few TRBD2 TGCAGTGCTAACCCCGGACTAGCGGATTACAATGAGCAGTTCTTC CSANPGLADYNEQFF
TRBJ2-7 TRBV5-1 few NA TGCGCCAGCAGCCCGGGCCCCCTGGTAGACTACGAGCAGTACTTC CASSPGPLVDYEQYF
TRBJ2-1 TRBV20-1 few NA TGCAGTGCTCCACTAGTAACCAATGAGCAGTTCTTC CSAPLVTNEQFF
TRBJ2-7 TRBV7-2 NA TRBD2 TGTGCCAGCAGCTTAAGTATAGGGACTAGCGGGAGGAACGAGCAGTACTTC CASSLSIGTSGRNEQYF
TRBJ1-5 TRBV15 NA TRBD1 TGTGCCACCAGCAGGACACAGGGGGCGCGGCAGCCCCAGCATTTT CATSRTQGARQPQHF
TRBJ1-5 TRBV24-1 NA TRBD1 TGTGCCACCAGTGATTCAGGACAGGGCGACAATCAGCCCCAGCATTTT CATSDSGQGDNQPQHF
TRBJ1-3 TRBV20-1 NA NA TGCAGTGCTACCAAGGAAACAGGGTTAGCTTTTGGAAACACCATATATTTT CSATKETGLAFGNTIYF
TRBJ2-2 TRBV4-2 few TRBD2 TGTGCCAGCAGCCAAGATGTGGGACTAGCGGGGAACACCGGGGAGCTGTTTTTT CASSQDVGLAGNTGELFF
TRBJ2-1 TRBV5-1 few TRBD1 TGCGCCAGCAGCTTGGGACAGGGGGCGCTTGGTGAGCAGTTCTTC CASSLGQGALGEQFF
TRBJ1-2 TRBV18 few NA TGTGCCAGCTCACCGGGAGGGGCGGACTATGGCTACACCTTC CASSPGGADYGYTF
TRBJ2-7 TRBV5-1 NA TRBD1 TGCGCCAGCAGCTTCGGGACAGTAGGTTACGAGCAGTACTTC CASSFGTVGYEQYF
TRBJ2-7 TRBV12-3/TRBV12-4 NA NA TGTGCCAGCAGTCCCCTGGGGATGGGATACTACGAGCAGTACTTC CASSPLGMGYYEQYF
TRBJ1-4 TRBV5-1 few NA TGCGCCAGCAGCTTGGAAGGGGGTGATGAAAAACTGTTTTTT CASSLEGGDEKLFF
TRBJ1-5 TRBV6-5 NA NA TGTGCCAGCAGTTACGGGATTAGCAATCAGCCCCAGCATTTT CASSYGISNQPQHF
TRBJ1-1 TRBV5-4 NA NA TGTGCCAGCAGCGGGGAGGGGAGTTTTCGCACTGACGCTTTCTTT CASSGEGSFRTDAFF
TRBJ2-5 TRBV11-2 few TRBD2 TGTGCCAGCAGCTTCCTCGGAGCGGGGGAGACCCAGTACTTC CASSFLGAGETQYF
TRBJ2-7 TRBV7-2 NA NA TGTGCCAGCAGCCCTGTGGGGGCTGTGTACGAGCAGTACTTC CASSPVGAVYEQYF
TRBJ2-3 TRBV5-1 few TRBD2 TGCGCCAGCAGCTCTGGTAGCGGGGTCACAGATACGCAGTATTTT CASSSGSGVTDTQYF
TRBJ2-7 TRBV12-3/TRBV12-4 few TRBD1 TGTGCCAGCGGCAGGGACAGGGGCTACGAGCAGTACTTC CASGRDRGYEQYF
TRBJ2-5 TRBV5-6 NA NA TGTGCCAGCAGGCCCTGGGCAGGAAGACAAGAGACCCAGTACTTC CASRPWAGRQETQYF
TRBJ2-7 TRBV12-3/TRBV12-4 NA NA TGTGCCAGCAGTTTAGGTTCCCCTCAGCAGTACTTC CASSLGSPQQYF
TRBJ2-1 TRBV5-5 few NA TGTGCCAGCAGCTTGAGTATCTATGAGCAGTTCTTC CASSLSIYEQFF
TRBJ2-7 TRBV3-1 few TRBD2 TGTGCCAGCAGCCAAGGGACTAGCGGGAGGGGATTTTACGAGCAGTACTTC CASSQGTSGRGFYEQYF
TRBJ1-4 TRBV20-1 NA NA TGCAGTGCTAGGGACCTTGGGCCTAATGAAAAACTGTTTTTT CSARDLGPNEKLFF
TRBJ1-1 TRBV5-1 NA NA TGCGCCAGCAGCCCCCAGGTGGGGGGAGGCACTGAAGCTTTCTTT CASSPQVGGGTEAFF
TRBJ2-1 TRBV7-9 NA TRBD1 TGTGCCAGCCGAGGGGGACAGAATTACAATGAGCAGTTCTTC CASRGGQNYNEQFF
TRBJ2-3 TRBV20-1 few NA TGCGCCACGATACGAGGGGAGGATACGCAGTATTTT CATIRGEDTQYF
TRBJ2-1 TRBV18 NA NA TGTGCCAGCTCCAGTTGGGAAGGGACAAATTACAATGAGCAGTTCTTC CASSSWEGTNYNEQFF
TRBJ1-1 TRBV27 many TRBD1 TGTGCCAGCAGCTCGGCCCCCGGACAGGGAAGAACTGAAGCTTTCTTT CASSSAPGQGRTEAFF
TRBJ2-1 TRBV18 NA NA TGTGCCAGCTCACCATCGACGGATGAGCAGTTCTTC CASSPSTDEQFF
TRBJ2-1 TRBV7-6 NA TRBD2 TGTGCCAGCAGCATCAGCGGGGAAGAGCAGTTCTTC CASSISGEEQFF
TRBJ1-2 TRBV7-9 NA NA TGTGCCAGCAGCCCAGCACGGACAGCTTATGGCTACACCTTC CASSPARTAYGYTF
TRBJ2-7 TRBV25-1 few TRBD1 TGTGCCAGCAGTGGTCGGACAGGGGGCTCCTACGAGCAGTACTTC CASSGRTGGSYEQYF
TRBJ2-1 TRBV12-3/TRBV12-4 NA TRBD2 TGTGCCAGCAGTTATAGCGGGAGGACCTACAATGAGCAGTTCTTC CASSYSGRTYNEQFF
TRBJ1-2 TRBV5-1 NA TRBD1 TGCGCCAGCAAGTCACCCGGGACAGGGCTTAAGGGCTACACCTTC CASKSPGTGLKGYTF
TRBJ1-4 TRBV6-1 few TRBD1 TGTGCCAGCAGTAAACACCTGGGGACAGGCCTAGCTACTAATGAAAAACTGTTTTTT CASSKHLGTGLATNEKLFF
TRBJ2-1 TRBV6-5 few NA TGTGCCAGCAGTTACTCGTGGTCAGCTTTAGTTTACAATGAGCAGTTCTTC CASSYSWSALVYNEQFF
TRBJ2-1 TRBV19 NA TRBD2 TGTGCCAGTAGTATCGGAAACTTAGGACTAGTCACGAATGAGCAGTTCTTC CASSIGNLGLVTNEQFF
TRBJ2-2 TRBV12-3/TRBV12-4 NA NA TGTGCCAGCAGCCTCAGCCGGGCCCTCAACACCGGGGAGCTGTTTTTT CASSLSRALNTGELFF
TRBJ1-2 TRBV30 NA TRBD1 TGTGCCTGGAGTGGACAGGGGGTTCCCCCTTATGGCTACACCTTC CAWSGQGVPPYGYTF
TRBJ1-1 TRBV7-9 NA NA TGTGCCAGCAGGCAGGACACTGAAGCTTTCTTT CASRQDTEAFF
TRBJ2-2 TRBV5-1 NA NA TGCGTCAGCAGCTTGGAACCCGGTTTAGGGGAGCTGTTTTTT CVSSLEPGLGELFF